Listed below are T cell receptor beta chains from one sample, sequenced in a study of shared clonotypes between healthy human individuals. The table came from immunoSEQ multiplex PCR; TCRdb's copy has only in-frame clones and leaves some out. The data hold fewer than 400,000 clones, with over 65% observed a single time. Sequencing used memory CD4+ T cells sorted from blood. The receptors here all came from a man in his thirties or forties in good health. Each CDR3 is given with its conserved first and last residue. The D gene is left open where the match is weak. Clone size is stated in some rows and not others, as once, few, many or a class when expanded.

d_call: .; clone_size: .; j_call: TRBJ2-7; v_call: TRBV6-5; cdr3_aa: CASSYSPGVLYEQYF; cdr3_nt: TGTGCCAGCAGTTACTCGCCGGGAGTCCTTTACGAGCAGTACTTC
d_call: .; clone_size: few; j_call: TRBJ2-7; v_call: TRBV5-1; cdr3_aa: CASSPVGGAYEQYF; cdr3_nt: TGCGCCAGCAGCCCGGTAGGGGGGGCCTACGAGCAGTACTTC
d_call: .; clone_size: few; j_call: TRBJ2-7; v_call: TRBV28; cdr3_aa: CASSLGAGWHEQYF; cdr3_nt: TGTGCCAGCAGTTTGGGGGCAGGGTGGCACGAGCAGTACTTC
d_call: .; clone_size: .; j_call: TRBJ2-2; v_call: TRBV5-1; cdr3_aa: CASSLALANTGELFF; cdr3_nt: TGCGCCAGCAGCTTGGCCCTGGCGAACACCGGGGAGCTGTTTTTT
d_call: .; clone_size: .; j_call: TRBJ2-7; v_call: TRBV6-1; cdr3_aa: CASSDYGSYEQYF; cdr3_nt: TGTGCCAGCAGTGATTACGGCTCCTACGAGCAGTACTTC
d_call: .; clone_size: few; j_call: TRBJ1-1; v_call: TRBV4-1; cdr3_aa: CASSQVVQGNMNTEAFF; cdr3_nt: TGCGCCAGCAGCCAAGTGGTTCAGGGCAACATGAACACTGAAGCTTTCTTT
d_call: TRBD2; clone_size: .; j_call: TRBJ2-3; v_call: TRBV7-2; cdr3_aa: CASSPHPGLFGGNTQYF; cdr3_nt: TGTGCCAGCAGCCCTCACCCCGGACTATTCGGGGGGAATACGCAGTATTTT
d_call: .; clone_size: .; j_call: TRBJ1-1; v_call: TRBV19; cdr3_aa: CASINIQNTEAFF; cdr3_nt: TGTGCCAGTATTAATATACAAAACACTGAAGCTTTCTTT
d_call: TRBD1; clone_size: .; j_call: TRBJ2-1; v_call: TRBV15; cdr3_aa: CATSRGSGQGSNEQFF; cdr3_nt: TGTGCCACCAGCAGAGGTTCGGGACAGGGCAGCAATGAGCAGTTCTTC
d_call: .; clone_size: .; j_call: TRBJ1-2; v_call: TRBV6-4; cdr3_aa: CASSDSSGYTF; cdr3_nt: TGTGCCAGCAGTGACTCGAGTGGCTACACCTTC
d_call: .; clone_size: few; j_call: TRBJ2-2; v_call: TRBV5-1; cdr3_aa: CASSSGQDTGELFF; cdr3_nt: TGCGCCAGCAGCTCGGGACAAGACACCGGGGAGCTGTTTTTT
d_call: .; clone_size: .; j_call: TRBJ2-5; v_call: TRBV7-7; cdr3_aa: CASSSLIPETQYF; cdr3_nt: TGTGCCAGCAGCTCCTTAATCCCAGAGACCCAGTACTTC
d_call: TRBD1; clone_size: .; j_call: TRBJ1-2; v_call: TRBV15; cdr3_aa: CATSRQRTGNYGYTF; cdr3_nt: TGTGCCACCAGCAGGCAACGGACAGGGAACTATGGCTACACCTTC
d_call: .; clone_size: .; j_call: TRBJ2-7; v_call: TRBV11-2; cdr3_aa: CASSLRQGSEQYF; cdr3_nt: TGTGCCAGCAGCTTAAGGCAAGGAAGCGAGCAGTACTTC
d_call: .; clone_size: .; j_call: TRBJ2-5; v_call: TRBV7-9; cdr3_aa: CASSLVPKETQYF; cdr3_nt: TGTGCCAGCAGCTTAGTGCCCAAAGAGACCCAGTACTTC
d_call: TRBD2; clone_size: .; j_call: TRBJ2-7; v_call: TRBV5-1; cdr3_aa: CASSPGLAGPSYEQYF; cdr3_nt: TGCGCCAGCAGCCCGGGACTAGCGGGCCCGTCCTACGAGCAGTACTTC
d_call: TRBD1; clone_size: .; j_call: TRBJ1-4; v_call: TRBV2; cdr3_aa: CASSGNRGDEKLFF; cdr3_nt: TGTGCCAGCAGTGGGAACAGGGGTGATGAAAAACTGTTTTTT